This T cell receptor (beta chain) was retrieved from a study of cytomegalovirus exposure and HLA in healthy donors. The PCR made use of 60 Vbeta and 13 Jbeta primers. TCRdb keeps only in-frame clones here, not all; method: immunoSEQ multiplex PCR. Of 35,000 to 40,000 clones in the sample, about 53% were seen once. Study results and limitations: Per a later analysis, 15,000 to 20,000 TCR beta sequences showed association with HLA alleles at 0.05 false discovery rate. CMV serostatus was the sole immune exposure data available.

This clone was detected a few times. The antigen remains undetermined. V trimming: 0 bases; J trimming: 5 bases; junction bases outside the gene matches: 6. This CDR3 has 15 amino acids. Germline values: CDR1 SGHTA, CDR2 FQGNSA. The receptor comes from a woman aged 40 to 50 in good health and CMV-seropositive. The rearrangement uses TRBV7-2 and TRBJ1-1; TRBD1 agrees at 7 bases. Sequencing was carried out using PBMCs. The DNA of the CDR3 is TGTGCCAGCAGCTTAGCCAGGGGGAGTGGGACTGAAGCTTTCTTT. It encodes CASSLARGSGTEAFF.